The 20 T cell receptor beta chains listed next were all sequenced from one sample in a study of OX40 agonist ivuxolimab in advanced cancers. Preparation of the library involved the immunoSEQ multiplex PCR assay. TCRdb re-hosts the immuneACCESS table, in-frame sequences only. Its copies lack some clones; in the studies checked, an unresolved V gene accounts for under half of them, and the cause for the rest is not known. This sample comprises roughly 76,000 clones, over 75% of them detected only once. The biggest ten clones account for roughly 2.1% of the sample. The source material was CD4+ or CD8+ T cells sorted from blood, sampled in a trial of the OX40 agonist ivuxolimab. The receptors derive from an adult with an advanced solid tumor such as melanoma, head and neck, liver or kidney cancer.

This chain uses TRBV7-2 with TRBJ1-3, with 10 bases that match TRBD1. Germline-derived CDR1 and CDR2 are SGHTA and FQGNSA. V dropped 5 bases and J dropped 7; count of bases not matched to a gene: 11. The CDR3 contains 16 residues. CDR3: CASSTRDRGVGNTIYF. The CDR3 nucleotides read TGTGCCAGCAGCACCCGGGACAGGGGAGTAGGGAACACCATATATTTT.

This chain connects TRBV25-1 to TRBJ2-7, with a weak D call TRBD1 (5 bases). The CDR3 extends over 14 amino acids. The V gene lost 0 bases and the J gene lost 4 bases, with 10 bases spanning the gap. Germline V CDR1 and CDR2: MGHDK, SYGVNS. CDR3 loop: CASSEYRDRYEQYF. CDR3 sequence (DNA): TGTGCCAGCAGTGAATACAGGGATCGGTACGAGCAGTACTTC.

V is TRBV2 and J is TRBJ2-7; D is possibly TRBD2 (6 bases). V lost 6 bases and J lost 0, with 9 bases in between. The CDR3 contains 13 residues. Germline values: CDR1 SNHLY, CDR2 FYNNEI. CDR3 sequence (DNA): TGTGCCAGCAGAAGGACTATCTCCTACGAGCAGTACTTC. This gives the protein CASRRTISYEQYF.

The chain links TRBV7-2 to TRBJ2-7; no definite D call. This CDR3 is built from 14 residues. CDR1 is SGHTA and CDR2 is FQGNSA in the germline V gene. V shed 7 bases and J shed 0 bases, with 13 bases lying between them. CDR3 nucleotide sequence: TGTGCCAGCACAATGGCCCGGAGCTCCTACGAGCAGTACTTC. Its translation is CASTMARSSYEQYF.

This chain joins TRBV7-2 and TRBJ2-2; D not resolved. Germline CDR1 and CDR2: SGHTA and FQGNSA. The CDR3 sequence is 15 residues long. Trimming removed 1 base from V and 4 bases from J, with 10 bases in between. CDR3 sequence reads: CASSLVRTSTGELFF. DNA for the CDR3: TGTGCCAGCAGCTTAGTCCGGACCAGCACCGGGGAGCTGTTTTTT. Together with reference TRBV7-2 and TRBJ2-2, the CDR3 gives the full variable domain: GAGVSQSPSNKVTEKGKDVELRCDPISGHTALYWYRQSLGQGLEFLIYFQGNSAPDKSGLPSDRFSAERTGGSVSTLTIQRTQQEDSAVYLCASSLVRTSTGELFFGEGSRLTVL.

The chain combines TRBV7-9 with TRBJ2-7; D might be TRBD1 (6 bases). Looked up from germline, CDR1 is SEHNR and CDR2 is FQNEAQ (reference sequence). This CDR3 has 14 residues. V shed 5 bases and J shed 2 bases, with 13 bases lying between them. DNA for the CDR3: TGTGCCAGCAGCCCTCAGGGGTCCCCCTACGAGCAGTACTTC. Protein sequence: CASSPQGSPYEQYF.

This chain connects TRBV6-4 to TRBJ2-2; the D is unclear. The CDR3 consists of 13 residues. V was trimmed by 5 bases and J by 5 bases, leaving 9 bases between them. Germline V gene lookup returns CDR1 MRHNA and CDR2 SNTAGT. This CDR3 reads CASSPFETGELFF. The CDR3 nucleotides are TGTGCCAGCAGTCCGTTTGAGACCGGGGAGCTGTTTTTT.

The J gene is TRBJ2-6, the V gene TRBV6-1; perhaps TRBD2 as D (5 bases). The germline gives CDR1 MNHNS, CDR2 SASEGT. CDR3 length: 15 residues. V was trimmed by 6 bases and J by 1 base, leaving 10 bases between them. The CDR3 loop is CASSPGLSGANVLTF. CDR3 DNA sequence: TGTGCCAGCAGCCCCGGACTGTCTGGGGCCAACGTCCTGACTTTC.

The CDR3 DNA reads TGTGCCAGCAGCTTCAGCTCCTACGAGCAGTACTTC. Encoded protein: CASSFSSYEQYF. The V and J genes are TRBV7-2 and TRBJ2-7; no firm D call. The CDR3 loop spans 12 amino acids. Germline assignment: CDR1 SGHTA and CDR2 FQGNSA. Trimming took 3 bases from V and 0 from J, leaving 3 bases between them. The full variable domain, rest sourced from reference TRBV7-2 and TRBJ2-7, is GAGVSQSPSNKVTEKGKDVELRCDPISGHTALYWYRQSLGQGLEFLIYFQGNSAPDKSGLPSDRFSAERTGGSVSTLTIQRTQQEDSAVYLCASSFSSYEQYFGPGTRLTVT.

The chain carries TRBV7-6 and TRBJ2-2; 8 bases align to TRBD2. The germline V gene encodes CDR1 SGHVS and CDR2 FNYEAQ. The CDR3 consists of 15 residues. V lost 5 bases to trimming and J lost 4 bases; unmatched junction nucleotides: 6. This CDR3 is CASSAGTRTTGELFF. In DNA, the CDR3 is TGTGCCAGCAGCGCCGGGACTAGGACCACCGGGGAGCTGTTTTTT.

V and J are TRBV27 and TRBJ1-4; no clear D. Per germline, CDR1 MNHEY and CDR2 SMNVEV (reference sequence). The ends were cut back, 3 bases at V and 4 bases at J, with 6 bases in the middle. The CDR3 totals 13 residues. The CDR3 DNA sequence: TGTGCCAGCAGTTTGGTCCTTAATGAAAAACTGTTTTTT. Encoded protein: CASSLVLNEKLFF. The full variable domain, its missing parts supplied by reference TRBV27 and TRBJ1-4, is EAQVTQNPRYLITVTGKKLTVTCSQNMNHEYMSWYRQDPGLGLRQIYYSMNVEVTDKGDVPEGYKVSRKEKRNFPLILESPSPNQTSLYFCASSLVLNEKLFFGSGTQLSVL.

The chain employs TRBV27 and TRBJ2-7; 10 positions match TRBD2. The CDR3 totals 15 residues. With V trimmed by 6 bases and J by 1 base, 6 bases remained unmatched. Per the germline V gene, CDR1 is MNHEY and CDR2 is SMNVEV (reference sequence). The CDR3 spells CASRSSGRGSYEQYF. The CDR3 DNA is TGTGCCAGCAGGTCGAGCGGGAGGGGGTCCTACGAGCAGTACTTC.

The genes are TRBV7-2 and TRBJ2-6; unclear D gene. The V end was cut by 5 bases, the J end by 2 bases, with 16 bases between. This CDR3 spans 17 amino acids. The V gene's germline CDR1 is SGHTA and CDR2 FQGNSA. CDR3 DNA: TGTGCCAGCAGCCGTGGTCCAGGTGGCGCTGGGGCCAACGTCCTGACTTTC. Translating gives CASSRGPGGAGANVLTF.

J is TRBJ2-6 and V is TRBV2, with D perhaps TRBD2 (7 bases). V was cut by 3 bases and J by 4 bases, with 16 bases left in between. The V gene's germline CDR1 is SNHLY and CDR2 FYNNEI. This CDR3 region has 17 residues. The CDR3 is CASSDKGGRQGANVLTF. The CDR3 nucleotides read TGTGCCAGCAGTGATAAGGGGGGGAGACAGGGGGCCAACGTCCTGACTTTC.

The CDR3 loop reads CATRQGGTDTQYF. CDR3 nucleotide sequence: TGTGCCACCCGACAGGGAGGCACAGATACGCAGTATTTT. The rearrangement uses TRBV11-2 and TRBJ2-3, with TRBD1 matching 7 bases. CDR1 and CDR2 from the germline V gene are SGHAT and FQNNGV. V lost 10 bases and J lost 1; bases outside the gene matches: 5. The CDR3 covers 13 residues.

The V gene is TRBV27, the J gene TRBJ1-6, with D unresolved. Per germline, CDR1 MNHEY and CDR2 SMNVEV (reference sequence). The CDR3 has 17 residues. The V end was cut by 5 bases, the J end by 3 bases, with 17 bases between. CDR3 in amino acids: CASSPSGRKLYNSPLHF. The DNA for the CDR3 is TGTGCCAGCAGTCCCTCGGGCAGGAAACTCTATAATTCACCCCTCCACTTT.

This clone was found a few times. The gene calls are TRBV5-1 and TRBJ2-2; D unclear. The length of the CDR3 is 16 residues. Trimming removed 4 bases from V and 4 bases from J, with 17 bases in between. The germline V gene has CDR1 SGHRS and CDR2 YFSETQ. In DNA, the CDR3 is TGCGCCAGCAGCCCTCTATGGCAAACTGGCACCGGGGAGCTGTTTTTT. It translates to CASSPLWQTGTGELFF.

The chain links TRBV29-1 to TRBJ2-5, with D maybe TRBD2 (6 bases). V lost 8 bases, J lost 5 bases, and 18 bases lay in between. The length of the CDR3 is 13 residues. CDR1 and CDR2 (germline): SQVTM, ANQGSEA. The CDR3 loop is CSTEGGAGETQYF. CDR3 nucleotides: TGCAGCACTGAGGGTGGCGCGGGGGAGACCCAGTACTTC.

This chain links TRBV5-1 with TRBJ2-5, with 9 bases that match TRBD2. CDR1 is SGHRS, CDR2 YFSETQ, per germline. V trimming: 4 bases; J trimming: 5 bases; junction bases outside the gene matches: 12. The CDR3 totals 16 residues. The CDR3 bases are TGCGCCAGCAGCCCGAATATAGCGGGAGATGGGGAGACCCAGTACTTC. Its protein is CASSPNIAGDGETQYF. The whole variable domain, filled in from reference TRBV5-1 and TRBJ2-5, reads KAGVTQTPRYLIKTRGQQVTLSCSPISGHRSVSWYQQTPGQGLQFLFEYFSETQRNKGNFPGRFSGRQFSNSRSEMNVSTLELGDSALYLCASSPNIAGDGETQYFGPGTRLLVL.

CDR3 in DNA: TGTGCCAGCAGTTTGAGACAGATTGGAAACACCATATATTTT. Protein sequence: CASSLRQIGNTIYF. The genes are TRBV28 and TRBJ1-3; D perhaps matches TRBD1 (5 bases). Germline V gives CDR1 MDHEN, CDR2 SYDVKM. The CDR3 spans 14 residues. Trimming stripped 3 bases from V and 3 bases from J, with 9 bases between.